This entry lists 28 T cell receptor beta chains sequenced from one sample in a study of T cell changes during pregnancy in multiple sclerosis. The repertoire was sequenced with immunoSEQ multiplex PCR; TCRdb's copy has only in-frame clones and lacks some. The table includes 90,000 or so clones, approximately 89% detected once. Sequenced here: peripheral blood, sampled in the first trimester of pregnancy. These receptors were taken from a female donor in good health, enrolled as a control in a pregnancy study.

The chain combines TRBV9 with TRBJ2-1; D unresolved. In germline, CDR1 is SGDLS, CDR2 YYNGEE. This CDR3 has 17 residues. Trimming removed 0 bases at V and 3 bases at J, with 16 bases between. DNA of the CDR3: TGTGCCAGCAGCGTAGACTCCTTGGGCGAGTACTACAATGAGCAGTTCTTC. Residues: CASSVDSLGEYYNEQFF.

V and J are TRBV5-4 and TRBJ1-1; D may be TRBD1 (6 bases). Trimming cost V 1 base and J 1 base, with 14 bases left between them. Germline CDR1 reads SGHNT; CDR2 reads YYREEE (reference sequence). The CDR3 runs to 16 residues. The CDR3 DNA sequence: TGTGCCAGCAGCTTGCCGCCAGGGGCCACGAACACTGAAGCTTTCTTT. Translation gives CASSLPPGATNTEAFF.

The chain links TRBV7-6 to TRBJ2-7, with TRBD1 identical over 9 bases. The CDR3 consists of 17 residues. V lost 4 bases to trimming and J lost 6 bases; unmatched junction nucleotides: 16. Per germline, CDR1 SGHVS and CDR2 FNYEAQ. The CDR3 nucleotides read TGTGCCAGCAGCTCGTCAAATTCCGGGACAGGGAGGCGCGAGCAGTACTTC. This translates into CASSSSNSGTGRREQYF.

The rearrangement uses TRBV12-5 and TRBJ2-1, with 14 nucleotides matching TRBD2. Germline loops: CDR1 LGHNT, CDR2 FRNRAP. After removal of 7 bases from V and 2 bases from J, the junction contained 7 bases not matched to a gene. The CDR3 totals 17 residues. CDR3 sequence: CASVAGGLAGAYNEQFF. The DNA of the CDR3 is TGTGCTAGTGTTGCGGGGGGACTAGCGGGGGCCTACAATGAGCAGTTCTTC.

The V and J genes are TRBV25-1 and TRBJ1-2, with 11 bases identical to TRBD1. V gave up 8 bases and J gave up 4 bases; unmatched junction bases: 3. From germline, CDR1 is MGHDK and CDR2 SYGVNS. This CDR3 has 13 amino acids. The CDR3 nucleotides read TGTGCCAGCCGGACAGGGGGCACCTATGGCTACACCTTC. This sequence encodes CASRTGGTYGYTF.

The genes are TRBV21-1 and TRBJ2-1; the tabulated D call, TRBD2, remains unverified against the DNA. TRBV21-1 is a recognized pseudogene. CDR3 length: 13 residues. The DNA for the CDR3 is TGTGCCAGCAGCACAAAGCAGCGGGGCGGGCAGTTCTTC. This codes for CASSTKQRGGQFF.

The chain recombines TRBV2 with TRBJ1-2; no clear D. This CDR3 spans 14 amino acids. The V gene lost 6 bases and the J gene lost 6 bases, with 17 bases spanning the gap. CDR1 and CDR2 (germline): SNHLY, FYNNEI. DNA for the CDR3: TGTGCCAGCAGCCTAACTCAGGTGTTTGATGGCTACACCTTC. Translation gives CASSLTQVFDGYTF.

CDR3 amino acids: CASSTPGQNTYNEQFF. The CDR3 DNA follows: TGTGCCAGCAGCACCCCCGGACAGAATACCTACAATGAGCAGTTCTTC. The V gene is TRBV21-1, the J gene TRBJ2-1; the table's D call, TRBD1, has no DNA check behind it. TRBV21-1 is tagged as a pseudogene. The CDR3 is made up of 16 amino acids.

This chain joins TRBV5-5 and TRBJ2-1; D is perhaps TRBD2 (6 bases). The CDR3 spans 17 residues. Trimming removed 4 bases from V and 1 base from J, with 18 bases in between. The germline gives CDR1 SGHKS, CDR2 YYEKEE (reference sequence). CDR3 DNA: TGTGCCAGCAGCATGAGGAGGGGCATTCGGTCCTACAATGAGCAGTTCTTC. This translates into CASSMRRGIRSYNEQFF.

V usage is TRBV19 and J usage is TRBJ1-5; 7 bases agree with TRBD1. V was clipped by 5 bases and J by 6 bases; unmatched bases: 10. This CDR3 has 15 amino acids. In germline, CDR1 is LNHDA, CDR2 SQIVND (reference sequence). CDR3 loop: CASSSRQGVGQPQHF. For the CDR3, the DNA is TGTGCCAGTAGTTCCCGTCAGGGGGTAGGTCAGCCCCAGCATTTT.

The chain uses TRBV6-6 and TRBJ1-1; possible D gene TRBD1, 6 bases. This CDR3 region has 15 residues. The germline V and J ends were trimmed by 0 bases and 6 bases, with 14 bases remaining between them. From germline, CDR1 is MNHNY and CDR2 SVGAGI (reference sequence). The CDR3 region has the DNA TGTGCCAGCAGTTACTCGGGGGCCCCCACCCCTGAAGCTTTCTTT. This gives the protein CASSYSGAPTPEAFF.

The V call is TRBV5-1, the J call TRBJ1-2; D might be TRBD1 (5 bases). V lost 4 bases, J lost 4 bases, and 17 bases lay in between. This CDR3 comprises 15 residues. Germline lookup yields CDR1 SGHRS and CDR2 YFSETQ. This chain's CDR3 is CASSPHPQGPYGYTF. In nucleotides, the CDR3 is TGCGCCAGCAGCCCACATCCGCAGGGCCCCTATGGCTACACCTTC.

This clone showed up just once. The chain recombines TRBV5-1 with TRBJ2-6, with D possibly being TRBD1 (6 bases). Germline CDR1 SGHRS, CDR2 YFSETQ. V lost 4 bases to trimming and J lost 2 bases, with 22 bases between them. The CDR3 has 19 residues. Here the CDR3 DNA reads TGCGCCAGCAGCGCCACTGGAGACTTATACAGGGCTGGGGCCAACGTCCTGACTTTC. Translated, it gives CASSATGDLYRAGANVLTF.

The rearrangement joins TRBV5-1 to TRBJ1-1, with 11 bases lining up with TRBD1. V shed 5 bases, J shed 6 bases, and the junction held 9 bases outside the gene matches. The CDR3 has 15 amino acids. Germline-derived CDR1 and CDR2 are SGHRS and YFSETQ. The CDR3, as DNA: TGCGCCAGCAGGCCCGGGACAGGGGGAGGATCTGAAGCTTTCTTT. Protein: CASRPGTGGGSEAFF.

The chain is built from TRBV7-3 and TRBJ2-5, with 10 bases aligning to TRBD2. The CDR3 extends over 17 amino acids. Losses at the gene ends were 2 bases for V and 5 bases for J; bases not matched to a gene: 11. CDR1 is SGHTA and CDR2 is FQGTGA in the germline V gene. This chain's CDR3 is CASSLGTSGERGETQYF. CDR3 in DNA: TGTGCCAGCAGCTTAGGAACTAGCGGGGAGAGGGGGGAGACCCAGTACTTC.

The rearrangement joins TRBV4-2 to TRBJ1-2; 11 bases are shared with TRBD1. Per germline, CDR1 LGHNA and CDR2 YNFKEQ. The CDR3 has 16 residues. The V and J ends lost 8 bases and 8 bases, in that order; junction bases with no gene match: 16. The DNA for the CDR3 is TGTGCCAGCTTCCCGGGACAGGGGGTACTTTTCGTCGGCTACACCTTC. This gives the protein CASFPGQGVLFVGYTF.

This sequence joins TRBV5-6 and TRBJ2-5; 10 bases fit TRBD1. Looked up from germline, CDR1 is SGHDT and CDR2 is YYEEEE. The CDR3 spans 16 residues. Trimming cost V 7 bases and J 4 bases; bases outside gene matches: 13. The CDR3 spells CASQMGQGRLRETQYF. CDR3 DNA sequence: TGTGCCAGCCAGATGGGACAGGGGAGGTTAAGAGAGACCCAGTACTTC.

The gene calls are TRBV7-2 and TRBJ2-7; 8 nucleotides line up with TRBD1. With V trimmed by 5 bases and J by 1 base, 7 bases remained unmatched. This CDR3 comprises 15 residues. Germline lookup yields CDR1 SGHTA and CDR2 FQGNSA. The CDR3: CASSRDRGSSYEQYF. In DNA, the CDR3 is TGTGCCAGCAGCCGCGACAGGGGCTCTTCCTACGAGCAGTACTTC.

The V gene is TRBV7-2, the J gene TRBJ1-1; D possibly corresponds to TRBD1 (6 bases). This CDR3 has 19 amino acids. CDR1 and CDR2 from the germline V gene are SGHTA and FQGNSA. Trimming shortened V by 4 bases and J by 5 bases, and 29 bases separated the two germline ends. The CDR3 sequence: CASSWDIKMTGWRSTEAFF. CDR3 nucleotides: TGTGCCAGCAGCTGGGACATTAAGATGACGGGTTGGCGAAGTACTGAAGCTTTCTTT.

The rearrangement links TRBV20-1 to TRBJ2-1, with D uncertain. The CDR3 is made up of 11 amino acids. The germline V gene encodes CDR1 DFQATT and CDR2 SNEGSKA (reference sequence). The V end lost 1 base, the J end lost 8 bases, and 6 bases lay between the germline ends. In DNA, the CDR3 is TGCAGTGCTAGAGTACAGTATGAGCAGTTCTTC. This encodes CSARVQYEQFF.

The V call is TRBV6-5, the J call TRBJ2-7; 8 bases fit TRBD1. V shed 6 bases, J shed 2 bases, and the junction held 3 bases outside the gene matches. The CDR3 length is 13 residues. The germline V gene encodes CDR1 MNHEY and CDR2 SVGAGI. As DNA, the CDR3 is TGTGCCAGCAGCCCGACAGGGGCCTACGAGCAGTACTTC. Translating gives CASSPTGAYEQYF.

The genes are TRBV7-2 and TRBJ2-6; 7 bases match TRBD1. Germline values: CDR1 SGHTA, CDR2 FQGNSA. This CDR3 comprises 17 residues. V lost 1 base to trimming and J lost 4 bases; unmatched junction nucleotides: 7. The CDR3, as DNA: TGTGCCAGCAGCTTAGTGACAGGGTCATCGGGGGCCAACGTCCTGACTTTC. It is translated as CASSLVTGSSGANVLTF.

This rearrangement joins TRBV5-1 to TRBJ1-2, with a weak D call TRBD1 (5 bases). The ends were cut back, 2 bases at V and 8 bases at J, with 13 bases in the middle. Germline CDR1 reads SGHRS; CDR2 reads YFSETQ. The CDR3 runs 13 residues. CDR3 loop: CASSLGVLIGYTF. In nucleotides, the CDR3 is TGCGCCAGCAGCTTAGGGGTTCTAATCGGCTACACCTTC.

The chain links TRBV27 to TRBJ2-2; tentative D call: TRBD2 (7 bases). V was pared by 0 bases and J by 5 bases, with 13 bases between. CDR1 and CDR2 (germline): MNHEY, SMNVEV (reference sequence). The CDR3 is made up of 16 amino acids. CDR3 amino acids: CASSLSWGGGTGELFF. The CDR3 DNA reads TGTGCCAGCAGTTTATCCTGGGGGGGCGGTACCGGGGAGCTGTTTTTT.

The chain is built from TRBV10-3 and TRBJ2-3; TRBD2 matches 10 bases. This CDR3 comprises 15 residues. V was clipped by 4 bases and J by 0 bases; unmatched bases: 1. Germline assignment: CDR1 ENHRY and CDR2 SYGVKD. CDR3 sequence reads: CAISVAGGSTDTQYF. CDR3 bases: TGTGCCATCAGTGTAGCGGGGGGAAGCACAGATACGCAGTATTTT.

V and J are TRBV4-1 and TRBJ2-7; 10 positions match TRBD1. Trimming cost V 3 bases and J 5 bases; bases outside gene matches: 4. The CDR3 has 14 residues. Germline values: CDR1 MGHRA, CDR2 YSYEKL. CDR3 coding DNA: TGCGCCAGCAGCCACCGGGACAGGGGAGACGAGCAGTACTTC. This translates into CASSHRDRGDEQYF.

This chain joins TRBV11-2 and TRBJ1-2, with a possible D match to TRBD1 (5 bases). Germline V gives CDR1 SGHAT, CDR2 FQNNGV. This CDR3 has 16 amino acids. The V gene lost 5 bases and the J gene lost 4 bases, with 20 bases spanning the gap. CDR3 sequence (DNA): TGTGCCAGCAGCCCCAACCGGATTCCAGGGATCTATGGCTACACCTTC. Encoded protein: CASSPNRIPGIYGYTF.

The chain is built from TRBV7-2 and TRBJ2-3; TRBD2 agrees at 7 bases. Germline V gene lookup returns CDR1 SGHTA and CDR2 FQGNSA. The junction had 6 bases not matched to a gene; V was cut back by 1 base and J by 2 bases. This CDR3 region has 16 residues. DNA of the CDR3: TGTGCCAGCAGCTTAGGGGCTAGCGGAAACACAGATACGCAGTATTTT. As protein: CASSLGASGNTDTQYF.